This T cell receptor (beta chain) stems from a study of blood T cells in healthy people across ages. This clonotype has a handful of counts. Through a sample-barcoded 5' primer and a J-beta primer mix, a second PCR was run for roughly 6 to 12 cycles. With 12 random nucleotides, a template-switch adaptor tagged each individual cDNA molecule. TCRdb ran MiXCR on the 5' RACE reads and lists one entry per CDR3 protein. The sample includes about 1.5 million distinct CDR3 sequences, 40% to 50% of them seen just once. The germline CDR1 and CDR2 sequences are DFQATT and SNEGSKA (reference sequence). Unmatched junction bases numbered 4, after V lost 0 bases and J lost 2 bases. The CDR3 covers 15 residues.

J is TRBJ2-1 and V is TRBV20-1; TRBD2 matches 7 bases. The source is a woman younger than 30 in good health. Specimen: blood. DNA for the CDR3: TGCAGTGCTAGAGATGATCTAGCGGCCTACAATGAGCAGTTCTTC. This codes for CSARDDLAAYNEQFF.